Listed here are 18 T cell receptor beta chains from one sample, sequenced in a study of blood T cells in healthy people across ages. A second about 6 to 11 cycle PCR used barcoded and J-beta primers. TCRdb ran MiXCR on the 5' RACE reads and lists one entry per CDR3 protein. The sample holds some 1.1 million distinct CDR3 sequences, less than 45% seen once. Source material: blood. These receptors all stem from a man between 18 and 35 years old in good health.

This chain uses TRBV14 with TRBJ2-1, with TRBD1 as a possible D gene (6 bases). The CDR3 runs to 14 residues. Trimming took 2 bases from V and 4 from J, leaving 9 bases between them. CDR1 is SGHDN, CDR2 FVKESK, per germline. The chain's CDR3 is CASSQWTAYNEQFF. Here the CDR3 DNA reads TGTGCCAGCAGCCAATGGACAGCTTACAATGAGCAGTTCTTC.

This clonotype showed up just a few times. This chain uses TRBV10-3 with TRBJ2-3; the D call may be TRBD1 or TRBD2 (5 bases each). Germline CDR1 and CDR2: ENHRY and SYGVKD. The germline V and J ends were trimmed by 6 bases and 2 bases, with 9 bases remaining between them. The CDR3 sequence is 13 residues long. The CDR3 protein is CAIRWDLTDTQYF. CDR3 nucleotide sequence: TGTGCCATCAGGTGGGACCTCACAGATACGCAGTATTTT.

The chain employs TRBV4-1 and TRBJ1-5; D gene unclear. The ends were cut back, 0 bases at V and 2 bases at J, with 11 bases in the middle. CDR1 MGHRA and CDR2 YSYEKL come from the germline V gene. The CDR3 runs 16 residues. CDR3 DNA sequence: TGCGCCAGCAGCCAAGACAGAGCCCGGGGCAATCAGCCCCAGCATTTT. Amino acid sequence: CASSQDRARGNQPQHF.

This chain connects TRBV7-2 to TRBJ2-7; 7 bases match TRBD1. V shed 6 bases and J 8 bases; nucleotides not matched to a gene: 10. Germline lookup yields CDR1 SGHTA and CDR2 FQGNSA. The CDR3 loop spans 13 amino acids. DNA of the CDR3: TGTGCCAGCAGTCAGGGACAGTTAGAGAAGCAGTACTTC. This codes for CASSQGQLEKQYF. Full variable domain (rest looked up from reference TRBV7-2 and TRBJ2-7): GAGVSQSPSNKVTEKGKDVELRCDPISGHTALYWYRQSLGQGLEFLIYFQGNSAPDKSGLPSDRFSAERTGGSVSTLTIQRTQQEDSAVYLCASSQGQLEKQYFGPGTRLTVT.

In its sample, this clonotype was seen a few times. The chain has TRBV5-5 and TRBJ2-7, with 9 bases lining up with TRBD1. The ends lost 3 bases at V and 5 bases at J; junction bases unmatched: 9. Germline assignment: CDR1 SGHKS and CDR2 YYEKEE (reference sequence). The CDR3 sequence is 15 residues long. In DNA, the CDR3 is TGTGCCAGCAGCTCACAGGGGGCGTCGGTCAACGAGCAGTACTTC. This gives the protein CASSSQGASVNEQYF. Full variable domain (missing parts from reference TRBV5-5 and TRBJ2-7): DAGVTQSPTHLIKTRGQQVTLRCSPISGHKSVSWYQQVLGQGPQFIFQYYEKEERGRGNFPDRFSARQFPNYSSELNVNALLLGDSALYLCASSSQGASVNEQYFGPGTRLTVT.

This clonotype was detected once. With a much larger clone just one base away, this may be a read error. The chain links TRBV4-2 to TRBJ1-2; no clear D gene. Germline V lookup: CDR1 LGHNA, CDR2 YNFKEQ. The CDR3 runs 14 residues. Trimming stripped 1 base from V and 3 bases from J, with 9 bases between. The DNA of the CDR3 is TGTGCCAGCAGCCAAGGACCGATCGACTATGGCTACACCTTC. Residues: CASSQGPIDYGYTF.

The chain links TRBV11-2 to TRBJ2-5, with D possibly being TRBD1 (6 bases). The CDR3 runs to 14 residues. CDR1 and CDR2 from the germline V gene are SGHAT and FQNNGV. Trimming left V 5 bases short and J 1 base short, with 11 bases between. CDR3 DNA sequence: TGTGCCAGCAGCATCGGGACACTCCAAGAGACCCAGTACTTC. This gives the protein CASSIGTLQETQYF. The full variable domain, rest sourced from reference TRBV11-2 and TRBJ2-5, is EAGVAQSPRYKIIEKRQSVAFWCNPISGHATLYWYQQILGQGPKLLIQFQNNGVVDDSQLPKDRFSAERLKGVDSTLKIQPAKLEDSAVYLCASSIGTLQETQYFGPGTRLLVL.

This clonotype has only a few counts. V usage is TRBV20-1 and J usage is TRBJ2-1, with D perhaps matching TRBD1 (6 bases). Germline V lookup: CDR1 DFQATT, CDR2 SNEGSKA (reference sequence). The germline V and J ends were trimmed by 5 bases and 7 bases, with 9 bases remaining between them. The CDR3 contains 11 residues. CDR3 nucleotides: TGCAGTGCTCATCAGGGGAATGAGCAGTTCTTC. It codes for CSAHQGNEQFF.

The V call is TRBV6-2 or TRBV6-3, the J call TRBJ1-5, with TRBD1 matching over 8 bases. This CDR3 is built from 19 residues. The J segment lost 0 bases and the V segment lost 6 bases, leaving 16 bases of the junction unmatched. The germline CDR1 and CDR2 sequences are MNHEY and SVGEGT. Here the CDR3 reads CASSFHPGQEIYSNQPQHF. CDR3 in DNA: TGTGCCAGCAGCTTCCATCCGGGACAGGAGATTTATAGCAATCAGCCCCAGCATTTT.

CDR3 residues: CASNYRRGAPDYGYTF. DNA of the CDR3: TGTGCCAGCAACTACAGACGGGGGGCGCCGGACTATGGCTACACCTTC. The J gene is TRBJ1-2, the V gene TRBV6-2 or TRBV6-3; a possible D gene is TRBD1 (6 bases). V was pared by 7 bases and J by 3 bases, with 21 bases between. Germline loops: CDR1 MNHEY, CDR2 SVGEGT. This CDR3 is built from 16 residues.

The rearrangement uses TRBV20-1 and TRBJ1-1; D remains ambiguous. V lost 3 bases and J 1 base, leaving 12 bases between the germline ends. Germline V lookup: CDR1 DFQATT, CDR2 SNEGSKA (reference sequence). The CDR3 consists of 14 residues. The CDR3 protein is CSASQPGRNTEAFF. CDR3 DNA sequence: TGCAGTGCTAGCCAGCCCGGGAGGAACACTGAAGCTTTCTTT.

This clonotype has only a few counts. CDR3 residues: CASSSGLAGIQETQYF. CDR3 DNA sequence: TGTGCCAGCAGCTCGGGACTAGCGGGGATCCAAGAGACCCAGTACTTC. This chain connects TRBV7-9 to TRBJ2-5; TRBD2 matches 13 bases. The CDR3 length is 16 residues. J lost 1 base, V lost 4 bases, and 3 bases had no gene match. The germline gives CDR1 SEHNR, CDR2 FQNEAQ (reference sequence). Complete variable domain (other parts from reference TRBV7-9 and TRBJ2-5): DTGVSQNPRHKITKRGQNVTFRCDPISEHNRLYWYRQTLGQGPEFLTYFQNEAQLEKSRLLSDRFSAERPKGSFSTLEIQRTEQGDSAMYLCASSSGLAGIQETQYFGPGTRLLVL.

This clonotype was seen only a few times. This chain uses TRBV12-3 or TRBV12-4 with TRBJ2-3; TRBD1 matches 7 bases. The CDR3 length is 14 residues. The trim removed 3 bases at V and 6 bases at J, leaving 6 bases unmatched. The CDR3 region is CASSLTGLGDTQYF. CDR3 sequence (DNA): TGTGCCAGCAGTTTGACAGGGCTGGGGGATACGCAGTATTTT.

This chain connects TRBV15 to TRBJ1-2, with 7 bases fitting TRBD1. Trimming cost V 0 bases and J 2 bases; bases outside gene matches: 3. In germline, CDR1 is LNHNV, CDR2 YYDKDF (reference sequence). CDR3 length equals 15 residues. In nucleotides, the CDR3 is TGTGCCACCAGCAGAGATGACAGGGAGAACTATGGCTACACCTTC. Amino acid sequence: CATSRDDRENYGYTF.

Comment on this clonotype: This sequence may be a read error, since a much larger clone differs from it by one base. V gene TRBV2 combines with J gene TRBJ1-5; D not certain. Per germline, CDR1 SNHLY and CDR2 FYNNEI. The CDR3 runs to 11 residues. For the CDR3, the DNA is TGTGCCAGCAGTGTTGGGCAGCCCCGGCATTTT. Amino acid sequence: CASSVGQPRHF.

This clonotype was picked up a small number of times. The CDR3 is CASSYDRTYEQYF. CDR3 nucleotides: TGTGCCAGCAGTTACGACAGGACCTACGAGCAGTACTTC. The chain employs TRBV6-2 or TRBV6-3 and TRBJ2-7; D possibly corresponds to TRBD1 (6 bases). CDR1 and CDR2 (germline): MNHEY, SVGEGT. CDR3 length: 13 amino acids. Trimming stripped 2 bases from V and 2 bases from J, with 7 bases between.

The table lists this clonotype with many counts. J is TRBJ1-2 and V is TRBV12-3 or TRBV12-4; 10 nucleotides match TRBD1. The CDR3 has 16 residues. Trimming at V came to 2 bases and at J to 4 bases, leaving 7 bases not matched to a gene. The CDR3 region is CASSLTPDRGIYGYTF. In DNA form, the CDR3 reads TGTGCCAGCAGTTTAACCCCGGACAGGGGGATCTATGGCTACACCTTC.

The rearrangement joins TRBV6-2 or TRBV6-3 to TRBJ1-6; no definite D call. The V end lost 3 bases, the J end lost 11 bases, and 14 bases lay between the germline ends. The CDR3 length is 14 residues. Germline V lookup: CDR1 MNHEY, CDR2 SVGEGT. This CDR3 reads CASSYYIPPTPLHF. The CDR3 coding sequence is TGTGCCAGCAGTTATTACATCCCGCCTACACCCCTCCACTTT.